This T cell receptor (beta chain) was recovered during a study of blood T cell repertoires in COVID-19. As for the study in general: From T cells, B-cell-depleted T cells, or PBMCs came the material, which was cDNA or gDNA.

In terms of age and location, participants ranged from about 18 to 95 years and lived in approximately 26 US areas. Participant-reported clinical history was the basis for cohort assignment. Authors' processing steps: It was from reference gene primer amplification that nucleated cell counts were estimated. TCRdb keeps only in-frame clones here, not all; method: immunoSEQ multiplex PCR. V and J calls and clone size are given by that table; D and trimming were obtained from the DNA. The sample has 240,000 or so clones; roughly 86% are singletons. The CDR3 totals 14 residues. V gave up 8 bases and J gave up 0 bases; unmatched junction bases: 5. Germline lookup yields CDR1 SGHVS and CDR2 FQNEAQ.

The genes are TRBV7-8 and TRBJ2-7, with 9 bases matching TRBD2. Input material: PBMCs or T cells enriched from blood (not recorded which). The receptor was derived from a woman in her 40s with acute COVID-19. The CDR3 DNA follows: TGTGCCAGCCAACGACTAGCGGTCTCCTACGAGCAGTACTTC. Protein: CASQRLAVSYEQYF.